The TCR beta chain described here comes from a study of a mutant IDH1 vaccine in newly diagnosed glioma. In the study overall: Onset of vaccination occurred 4-6 weeks following radiotherapy alone, or with temozolomide cycles. Treatment recipients were approximately 62% male and around 40% female, and their mean age was approximately 43 years. Pretreatment consisted of radiotherapy, temozolomide, or both, with most receiving both.

This sample's time point: week 5, during vaccination. A 20-mer mutant IDH1 peptide at 300 ug was injected subcutaneously with topical imiquimod. Each donor presented with a new WHO grade 3 or 4 astrocytoma that tested IDH1-mutant and showed ATRX loss. Sequenced by immunoSEQ multiplex PCR; TCRdb stores in-frame clones only, minus some. The repertoire includes about 83,000 clones, roughly nine tenths of them detected once, and 0.56% sits in the top ten. Looked up from germline, CDR1 is MDHEN and CDR2 is SYDVKM. With 7 bases clipped from V and 2 bases from J, the junction kept 6 bases outside the gene matches. The CDR3 runs to 15 residues. This clone has a single count. Antigen specificity is unknown.

The TCR sequence derives from a woman aged 45-65 years with glioma. Sample: PBMCs, taken from a glioma patient whose treatment included an IDH1 peptide vaccine. The rearrangement joins TRBV28 to TRBJ2-1, with 9 bases that match TRBD2. In DNA, the CDR3 is TGTGCCAGCATCCGAGCGGGAGGTACCTACAATGAGCAGTTCTTC. This translates into CASIRAGGTYNEQFF.